This note documents a single TCR beta chain sequence. Use of 60 Vbeta and 13 Jbeta primers characterized the PCR. Libraries were prepared by immunoSEQ multiplex PCR; TCRdb keeps only in-frame clonotypes and omits some of them. Altogether about 140,000 clones are present, 80% being singletons, with the ten largest covering roughly 4.8%. This entry is derived from a study of cytomegalovirus exposure and HLA in healthy donors. The ends lost 7 bases at V and 3 bases at J; junction bases unmatched: 10. CDR1 is ENHRY and CDR2 is SYGVKD in the germline V gene. The CDR3 is made up of 15 amino acids. The sample was PBMCs. The chain carries TRBV10-3 and TRBJ2-7, with 9 nucleotides matching TRBD1. The TCR originated in a man aged 40-50 years in good health and CMV-seronegative. Here the CDR3 DNA reads TGTGCCATCAAGACACCGGGACAGGGTCTCTACGAGCAGTACTTC. Translation gives CAIKTPGQGLYEQYF.